This entry lists 11 T cell receptor beta chains sequenced from one sample in a study of Tregs in tolerant kidney transplant recipients. The method was immunoSEQ multiplex PCR; TCRdb's version includes in-frame clones alone and lacks a portion of them. The table shows under 95,000 clones, with around 93% occurring only once. The material sequenced was Tregs from blood, taken before the transplant. These receptors all stem from a human donor who received a combined kidney and bone marrow transplant.

In this sample, this clone turned up once. This chain links TRBV11-3 with TRBJ1-1, with a tentative D call TRBD1 (5 bases). Trimming left V 5 bases short and J 8 bases short, with 12 bases between. The CDR3 extends over 12 amino acids. Germline assignment: CDR1 SGHNT and CDR2 YENEEA. The CDR3 DNA reads TGTGCCAGCAGCATCAGGGCTTCCGAAGCTTTCTTT. It translates to CASSIRASEAFF.

V and J are TRBV6-1 and TRBJ1-2; no reliable D call. This CDR3 is 13 amino acids long. Per germline, CDR1 MNHNS and CDR2 SASEGT. Trimming took 2 bases from V and 8 from J, leaving 12 bases between them. CDR3 nucleotides: TGTGCCAGCAGTGAAAGCCCAGAGAGGGGCTACACCTTC. Translating gives CASSESPERGYTF.

V and J are TRBV28 and TRBJ1-4; tentative D call: TRBD1 (6 bases). The CDR3 runs to 15 residues. The germline CDR1 and CDR2 sequences are MDHEN and SYDVKM. Trimming removed 4 bases from V and 3 bases from J, with 12 bases in between. CDR3: CASSSQGSANEKLFF. The DNA for the CDR3 is TGTGCCAGCAGTTCACAGGGATCTGCTAATGAAAAACTGTTTTTT.

The chain uses TRBV5-1 and TRBJ2-7, with 7 bases aligning to TRBD2. From germline, CDR1 is SGHRS and CDR2 YFSETQ. This CDR3 contains 13 residues. The trim removed 4 bases at V and 3 bases at J, leaving 4 bases unmatched. CDR3 sequence: CASSRGDYYEQYF. The DNA for the CDR3 is TGCGCCAGCAGCCGTGGGGACTACTACGAGCAGTACTTC.

V usage is TRBV7-9 and J usage is TRBJ1-1; D is perhaps TRBD1 (5 bases). CDR3 length: 17 amino acids. From germline, CDR1 is SEHNR and CDR2 FQNEAQ (reference sequence). Deletions cut 2 bases from V and 4 bases from J, with 20 bases between. DNA of the CDR3: TGTGCCAGCAGCTTACAGGGCCGAGGGGTATTTAGCACTGAAGCTTTCTTT. Translation gives CASSLQGRGVFSTEAFF.

The chain employs TRBV6-6 and TRBJ1-2; TRBD1 might be the D (6 bases). V lost 11 bases and J lost 2, with 12 bases in between. In germline, CDR1 is MNHNY, CDR2 SVGAGI (reference sequence). This CDR3 region has 12 residues. CDR3 in amino acids: CAGSGQNYGYTF. CDR3 DNA sequence: TGTGCCGGTTCCGGACAGAACTATGGCTACACCTTC.

This clone was found once. This chain uses TRBV7-2 with TRBJ1-4; 8 bases fit TRBD1. Trimming took 6 bases from V and 7 from J; bases not matched to a gene: 7. The CDR3 covers 14 residues. Germline assignment: CDR1 SGHTA and CDR2 FQGNSA. The CDR3 is CASSWTGRGEKLFF. DNA for the CDR3: TGTGCCAGCAGTTGGACAGGGAGAGGTGAAAAACTGTTTTTT.

The chain is built from TRBV28 and TRBJ2-1; D unresolved. Germline V lookup: CDR1 MDHEN, CDR2 SYDVKM. The CDR3 extends over 15 amino acids. V gave up 3 bases and J gave up 0 bases, with 9 bases separating them. DNA for the CDR3: TGTGCCAGCAGTTTCGAGGCCGGCTCCTACAATGAGCAGTTCTTC. It translates to CASSFEAGSYNEQFF.

The table lists this clone with a count of one. The chain uses TRBV7-8 and TRBJ2-3, with D possibly matching TRBD2 (5 bases). Trimming took 0 bases from V and 5 from J, leaving 6 bases between them. Looked up from germline, CDR1 is SGHVS and CDR2 is FQNEAQ. CDR3 length: 13 amino acids. CDR3 region: CASSLAGVDTQYF. Written as DNA, the CDR3 is TGTGCCAGCAGCTTAGCGGGAGTAGATACGCAGTATTTT.

The rearrangement links TRBV27 to TRBJ2-7, with a tentative D call TRBD2 (6 bases). The CDR3 contains 15 residues. Per germline, CDR1 MNHEY and CDR2 SMNVEV (reference sequence). With 3 bases removed from V and 9 bases from J, the gap between germline ends came to 21 bases. The CDR3 nucleotides are TGTGCCAGCAGTTTTGGGTTTCTTTCCGGGAGCTGGCAGTACTTC. Translated, it gives CASSFGFLSGSWQYF.

The rearrangement uses TRBV4-3 and TRBJ2-1; TRBD2 agrees at 7 bases. This CDR3 region has 15 residues. Germline values: CDR1 LGHNA, CDR2 YSLEER. V lost 1 base to trimming and J lost 6 bases; unmatched junction nucleotides: 6. CDR3 region: CASSQGDGRSNEQFF. The CDR3 nucleotides are TGCGCCAGCAGCCAAGGTGACGGGAGGAGCAATGAGCAGTTCTTC.